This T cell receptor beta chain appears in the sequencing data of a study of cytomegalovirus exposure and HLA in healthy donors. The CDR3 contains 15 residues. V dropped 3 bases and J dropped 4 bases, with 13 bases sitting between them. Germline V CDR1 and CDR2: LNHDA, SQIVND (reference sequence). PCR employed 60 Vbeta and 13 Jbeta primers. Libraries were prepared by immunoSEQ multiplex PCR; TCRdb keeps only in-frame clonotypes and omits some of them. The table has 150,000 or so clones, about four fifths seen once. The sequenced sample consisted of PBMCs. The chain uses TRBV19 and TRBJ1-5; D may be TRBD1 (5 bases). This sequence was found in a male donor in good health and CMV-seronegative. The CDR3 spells CASSISQAKNQPQHF. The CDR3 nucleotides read TGTGCCAGTAGTATTTCACAGGCCAAGAATCAGCCCCAGCATTTT.